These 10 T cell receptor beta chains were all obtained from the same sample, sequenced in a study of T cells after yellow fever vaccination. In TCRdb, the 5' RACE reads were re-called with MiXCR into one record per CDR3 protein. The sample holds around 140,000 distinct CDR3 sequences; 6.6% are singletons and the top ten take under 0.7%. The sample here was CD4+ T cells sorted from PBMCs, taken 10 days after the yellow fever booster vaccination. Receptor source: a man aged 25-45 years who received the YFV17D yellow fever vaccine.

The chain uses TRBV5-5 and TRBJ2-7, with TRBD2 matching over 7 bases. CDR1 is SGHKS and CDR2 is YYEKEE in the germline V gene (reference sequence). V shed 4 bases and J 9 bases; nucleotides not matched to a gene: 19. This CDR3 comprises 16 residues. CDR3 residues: CASSRAGTMSSGWQYF. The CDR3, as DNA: TGTGCCAGCAGCCGCGCCGGGACTATGAGTTCTGGGTGGCAGTACTTC.

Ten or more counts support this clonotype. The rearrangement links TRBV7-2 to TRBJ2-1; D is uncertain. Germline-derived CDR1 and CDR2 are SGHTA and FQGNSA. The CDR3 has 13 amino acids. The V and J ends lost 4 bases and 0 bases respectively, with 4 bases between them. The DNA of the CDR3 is TGTGCCAGCAGCTCCAGCTCCTACAATGAGCAGTTCTTC. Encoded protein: CASSSSSYNEQFF.

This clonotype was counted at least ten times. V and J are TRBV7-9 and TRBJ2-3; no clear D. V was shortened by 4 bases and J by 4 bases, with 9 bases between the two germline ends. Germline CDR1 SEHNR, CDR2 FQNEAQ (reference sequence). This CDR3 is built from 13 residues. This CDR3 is CASSYIGPDTQYF. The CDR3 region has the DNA TGTGCCAGCAGCTACATAGGCCCAGATACGCAGTATTTT.

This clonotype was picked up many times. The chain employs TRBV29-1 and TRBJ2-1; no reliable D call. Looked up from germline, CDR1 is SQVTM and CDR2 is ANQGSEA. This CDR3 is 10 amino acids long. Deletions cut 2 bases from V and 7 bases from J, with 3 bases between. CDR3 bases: TGCAGCGTTGAACTAAATGAGCAGTTCTTC. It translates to CSVELNEQFF.

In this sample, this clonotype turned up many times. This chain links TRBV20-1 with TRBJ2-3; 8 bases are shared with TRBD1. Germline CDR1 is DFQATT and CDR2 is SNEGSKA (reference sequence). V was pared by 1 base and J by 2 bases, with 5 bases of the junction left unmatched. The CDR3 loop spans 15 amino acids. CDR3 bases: TGCAGTGCTAGAGCCCCAGGGGGCTACACAGATACGCAGTATTTT. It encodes CSARAPGGYTDTQYF.

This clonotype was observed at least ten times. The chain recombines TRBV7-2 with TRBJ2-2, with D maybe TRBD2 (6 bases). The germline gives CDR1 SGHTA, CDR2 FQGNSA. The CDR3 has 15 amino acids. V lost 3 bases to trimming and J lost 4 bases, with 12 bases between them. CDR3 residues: CASSFAGPLTGELFF. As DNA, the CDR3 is TGTGCCAGCAGCTTTGCGGGACCCCTCACCGGGGAGCTGTTTTTT.

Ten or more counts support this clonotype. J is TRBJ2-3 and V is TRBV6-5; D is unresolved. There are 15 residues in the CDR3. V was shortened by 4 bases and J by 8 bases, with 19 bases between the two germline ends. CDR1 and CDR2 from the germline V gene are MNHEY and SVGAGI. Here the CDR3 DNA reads TGTGCCAGCAGTTCGCGACGGGCACTTTCGGGTACGCAGTATTTT. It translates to CASSSRRALSGTQYF.

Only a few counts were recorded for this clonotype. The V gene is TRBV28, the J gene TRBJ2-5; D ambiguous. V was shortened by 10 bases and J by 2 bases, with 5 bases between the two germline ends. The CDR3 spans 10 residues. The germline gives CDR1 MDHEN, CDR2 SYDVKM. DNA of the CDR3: TGTGCCACCGGACAAGAGACCCAGTACTTC. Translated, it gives CATGQETQYF.

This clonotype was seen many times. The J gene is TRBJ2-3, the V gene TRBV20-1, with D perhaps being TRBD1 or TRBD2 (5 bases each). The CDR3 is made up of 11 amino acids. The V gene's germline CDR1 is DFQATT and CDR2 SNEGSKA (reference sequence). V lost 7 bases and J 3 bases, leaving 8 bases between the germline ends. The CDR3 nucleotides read TGCAGTGTGTGGGGGACAGATACGCAGTATTTT. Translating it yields CSVWGTDTQYF.

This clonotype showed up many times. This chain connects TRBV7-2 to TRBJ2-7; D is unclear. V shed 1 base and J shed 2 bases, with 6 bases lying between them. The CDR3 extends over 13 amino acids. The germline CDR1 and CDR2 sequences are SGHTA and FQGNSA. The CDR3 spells CASSLERTYEQYF. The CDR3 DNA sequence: TGTGCCAGCAGCTTAGAGCGAACCTACGAGCAGTACTTC.